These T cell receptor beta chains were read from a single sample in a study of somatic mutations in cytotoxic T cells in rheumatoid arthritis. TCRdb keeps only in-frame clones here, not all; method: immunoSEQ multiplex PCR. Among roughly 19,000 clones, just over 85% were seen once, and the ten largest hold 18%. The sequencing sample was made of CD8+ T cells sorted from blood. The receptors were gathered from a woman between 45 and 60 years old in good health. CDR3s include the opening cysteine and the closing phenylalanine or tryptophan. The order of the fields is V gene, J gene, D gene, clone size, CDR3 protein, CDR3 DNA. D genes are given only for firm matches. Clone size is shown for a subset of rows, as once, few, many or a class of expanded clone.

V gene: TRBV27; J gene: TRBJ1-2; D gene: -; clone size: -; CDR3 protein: CASNRATGAVDGYTF; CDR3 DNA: TGTGCCAGCAATCGAGCTACCGGGGCGGTGGATGGCTACACCTTC
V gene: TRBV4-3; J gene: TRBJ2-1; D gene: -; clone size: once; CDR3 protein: CASSLHRQISSYNEQFF; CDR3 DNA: TGCGCCAGCAGCCTCCACCGACAGATCAGCTCCTACAATGAGCAGTTCTTC
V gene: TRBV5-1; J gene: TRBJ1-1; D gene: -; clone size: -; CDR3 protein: CASSLTGYTEAFF; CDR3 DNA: TGCGCCAGCAGCTTGACAGGATACACTGAAGCTTTCTTT
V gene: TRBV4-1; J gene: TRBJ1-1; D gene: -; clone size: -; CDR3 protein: CASSHVVRPEAFF; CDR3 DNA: TGCGCCAGCAGCCACGTAGTCAGGCCTGAAGCTTTCTTT
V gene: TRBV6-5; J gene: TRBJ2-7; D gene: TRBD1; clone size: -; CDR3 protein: CASSDGTGRTYEQYF; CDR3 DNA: TGTGCCAGCAGCGATGGGACAGGGAGGACCTACGAGCAGTACTTC
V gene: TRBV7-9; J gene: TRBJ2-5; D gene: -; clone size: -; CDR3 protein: CASSKGTYYQETQYF; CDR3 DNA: TGTGCCAGCAGCAAAGGGACTTACTACCAAGAGACCCAGTACTTC
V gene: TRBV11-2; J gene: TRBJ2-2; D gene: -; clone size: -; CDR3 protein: CASSSHLGGPNTGELFF; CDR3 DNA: TGTGCCAGCAGCTCCCACTTGGGAGGCCCAAACACCGGGGAGCTGTTTTTT
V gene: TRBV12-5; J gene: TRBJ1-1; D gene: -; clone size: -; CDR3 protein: CASGGGFPEAFF; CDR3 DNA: TGTGCTAGTGGGGGGGGGTTTCCTGAAGCTTTCTTT
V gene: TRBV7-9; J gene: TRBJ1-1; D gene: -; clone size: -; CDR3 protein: CASSPMGTEAFF; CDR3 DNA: TGTGCCAGCAGCCCAATGGGCACTGAAGCTTTCTTT
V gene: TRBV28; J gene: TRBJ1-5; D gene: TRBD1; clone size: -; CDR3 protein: CASSSGQGLLQPQHF; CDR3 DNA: TGTGCCAGCAGTTCCGGACAGGGACTGTTACAGCCCCAGCATTTT
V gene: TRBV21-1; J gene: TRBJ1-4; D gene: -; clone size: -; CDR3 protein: CASSKVGGGEFEKLFF; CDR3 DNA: TGTGCCAGCAGCAAAGTTGGAGGGGGCGAATTTGAAAAACTGTTTTTT
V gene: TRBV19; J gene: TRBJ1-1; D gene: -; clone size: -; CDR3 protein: CASSIYLNTEAFF; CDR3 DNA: TGTGCCAGTAGTATTTACCTTAACACTGAAGCTTTCTTT
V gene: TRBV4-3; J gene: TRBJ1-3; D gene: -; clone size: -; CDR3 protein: CASSQDRQVISGNTIYF; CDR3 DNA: TGCGCCAGCAGCCAAGATAGACAGGTCATCTCTGGAAACACCATATATTTT
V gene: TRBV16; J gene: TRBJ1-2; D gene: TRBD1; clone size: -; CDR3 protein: CASSQSFQGANGYTF; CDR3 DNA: TGTGCCAGCAGCCAATCGTTCCAGGGGGCTAATGGCTACACCTTC
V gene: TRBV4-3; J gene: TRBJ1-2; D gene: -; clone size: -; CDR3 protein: CASSQDPSSARNRNGYTF; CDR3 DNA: TGCGCCAGCAGCCAAGACCCCTCGTCTGCTCGAAACAGGAATGGCTACACCTTC
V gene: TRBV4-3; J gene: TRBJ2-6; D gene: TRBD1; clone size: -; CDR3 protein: CASSQEKTGSFFSGANVLTF; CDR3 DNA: TGCGCCAGCAGCCAAGAGAAGACAGGGAGTTTCTTCTCTGGGGCCAACGTCCTGACTTTC
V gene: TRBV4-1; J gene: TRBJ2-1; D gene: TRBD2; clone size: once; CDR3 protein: CASSQAAGGSDNEQFF; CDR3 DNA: TGCGCCAGCAGCCAAGCAGCCGGGGGGTCGGACAATGAGCAGTTCTTC
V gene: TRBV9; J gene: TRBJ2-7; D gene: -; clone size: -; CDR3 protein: CASSVGNSEQYF; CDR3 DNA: TGTGCCAGCAGCGTAGGAAACAGCGAGCAGTACTTC
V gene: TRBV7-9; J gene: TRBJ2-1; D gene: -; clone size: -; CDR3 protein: CASSLGAGSNEQFF; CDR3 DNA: TGTGCCAGCAGCTTAGGAGCCGGGTCCAATGAGCAGTTCTTC
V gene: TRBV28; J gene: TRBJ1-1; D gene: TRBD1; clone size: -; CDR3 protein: CASSYRGLDTEAFF; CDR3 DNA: TGTGCCAGCAGTTACAGGGGGCTCGACACTGAAGCTTTCTTT
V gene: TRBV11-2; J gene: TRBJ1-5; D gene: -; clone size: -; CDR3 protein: CASSLEGFQPQHF; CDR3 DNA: TGTGCCAGCAGCTTAGAGGGATTTCAGCCCCAGCATTTT
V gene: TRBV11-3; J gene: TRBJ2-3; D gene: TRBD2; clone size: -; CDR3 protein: CASSTGTKRGDTQYF; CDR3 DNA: TGTGCCAGCAGCACCGGGACTAAAAGGGGAGATACGCAGTATTTT
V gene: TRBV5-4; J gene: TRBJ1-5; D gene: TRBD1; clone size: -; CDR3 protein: CASSSRQGNNQPQHF; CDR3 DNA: TGTGCCAGCAGCTCGAGACAGGGTAACAATCAGCCCCAGCATTTT